This is a list of T cell receptor beta chains from one sample in a study of cytomegalovirus exposure and HLA in healthy donors. Profiled with immunoSEQ multiplex PCR; TCRdb holds only in-frame clones, not every one. Among fewer than 200,000 clones listed, around 76% were seen once. The sequenced sample consisted of PBMCs. The source of these receptors is a man in his sixties in good health and CMV-seronegative. Each CDR3 is given with its conserved first and last residue. The D gene is left open where the match is weak. Only part of the rows carry a size: once, few, many, or a class if the clone is expanded.

v_gene	abundance	j_gene	d_gene	CDR3nt	CDR3aa
TRBV13	.	TRBJ2-7	.	TGTGCCAGCAGCCCGAAGGGGCCCCCCTCCTACGAGCAGTACTTC	CASSPKGPPSYEQYF
TRBV5-4	.	TRBJ1-1	.	TGTGCCAGCAGTCCCGTCCCCAGGGACACTGAAGCTTTCTTT	CASSPVPRDTEAFF
TRBV5-1	.	TRBJ2-6	TRBD1	TGCGCCAGCAGCCAACTTACAGGGGGTGCCGGGGCCAACGTCCTGACTTTC	CASSQLTGGAGANVLTF
TRBV10-3	.	TRBJ1-1	TRBD1	TGTGCCATCAGTTTGACAGGGAGGAACACTGAAGCTTTCTTT	CAISLTGRNTEAFF
TRBV28	few	TRBJ2-5	TRBD1	TGTGCCAGCAGGTGGACAGGGGGCGGAGAGACCCAGTACTTC	CASRWTGGGETQYF
TRBV27	.	TRBJ2-3	.	TGTGCCAGCAGCGGGAGAACCCCCCTTCTCGGCACAGATACGCAGTATTTT	CASSGRTPLLGTDTQYF
TRBV7-9	.	TRBJ1-2	TRBD1	TGTGCCAGCAGACGACTAAGGACAGGGATATGGTATGGCTACACCTTC	CASRRLRTGIWYGYTF
TRBV28	.	TRBJ1-2	TRBD1	TGTGCCAGCAGTACGGTCACCCCAGGGGGCGATGATGGCTACACCTTC	CASSTVTPGGDDGYTF
TRBV23-1	.	TRBJ1-5	.	TGCGCCAGCAGTCAATCAGGAGCGGTTTATAGCAATCAGCCCCAGCATTTT	CASSQSGAVYSNQPQHF
TRBV7-2	.	TRBJ1-2	.	TGTGCCAGCAGCGTAGATAGCGGGGCGCAAAATGGCTACACCTTC	CASSVDSGAQNGYTF
TRBV9	.	TRBJ2-6	TRBD2	TGTGCCAGCAGCGTAGGGGGCCCACGGGGAGGGGCTGGGGCCAACGTCCTGACTTTC	CASSVGGPRGGAGANVLTF
TRBV7-9	.	TRBJ1-5	TRBD1	TGTGCCAGCAGCTCAGGACAGGATGGTCAGCCCCAGCATTTT	CASSSGQDGQPQHF
TRBV6-1	few	TRBJ2-3	TRBD2	TGTGCCAGCACTGTTAGCGGGTACACAGATACGCAGTATTTT	CASTVSGYTDTQYF
TRBV7-3	.	TRBJ1-3	.	TGTGCCAGCAGCTTAGACAGGAGGTCTGGAAACACCATATATTTT	CASSLDRRSGNTIYF
TRBV4-1	.	TRBJ2-6	.	TGCGCCAGCAGCCAAGCCCAGGGAAACTCTGGGGCCAACGTCCTGACTTTC	CASSQAQGNSGANVLTF
TRBV5-1	once	TRBJ1-5	.	TGCGCCAGCAGCTTGGTCGGAGATCAGCCCCAGCATTTT	CASSLVGDQPQHF
TRBV4-1	few	TRBJ1-4	.	TGCGCCAGCAGCCAAGCGGGGGGAACTAATGAAAAACTGTTTTTT	CASSQAGGTNEKLFF
TRBV28	.	TRBJ2-3	.	TGTGCCAGCGGGGGGAGGACAGATACGCAGTATTTT	CASGGRTDTQYF
TRBV5-6	few	TRBJ1-2	.	TGTGCCAGCAGCTTGCAGGTCGGCTATGGCTACACCTTC	CASSLQVGYGYTF
TRBV28	.	TRBJ2-5	TRBD2	TGTGCCAGCAGTTTGGGGACTCTAGCGGGGGGGCCCGGAGAGACCCAGTACTTC	CASSLGTLAGGPGETQYF
TRBV5-1	.	TRBJ2-7	.	TGCGCCAGCAGCACGCTCCGGGACATGATGGTATACGAGCAGTACTTC	CASSTLRDMMVYEQYF
TRBV5-1	.	TRBJ2-1	TRBD1	TGCGCCAGCAGCTTGGGACAGGGGCTACACAATGAGCAGTTCTTC	CASSLGQGLHNEQFF
TRBV6-5	.	TRBJ1-6	.	TGTGCCAGCAGTTTGAGGGGGGGAAATTCACCCCTCCACTTT	CASSLRGGNSPLHF
TRBV6-4	.	TRBJ2-7	TRBD1	TGTGCCAGCAGTGACTCGTGGACAGGGCTCGACGAGCAGTACTTC	CASSDSWTGLDEQYF
TRBV18	.	TRBJ2-7	TRBD2	TGTGCCAGCTCAATAGCGGGGGGGCCAGGCGAGCAGTACTTC	CASSIAGGPGEQYF
TRBV5-1	few	TRBJ2-3	.	TGCGCCAGCACCAACCGGGGTATACATACCCCAACTCCAGATACGCAGTATTTT	CASTNRGIHTPTPDTQYF
TRBV19	.	TRBJ1-5	.	TGCGCCAGTAGTATATGGGGAGAGGTCAATCAGCCCCAGCATTTT	CASSIWGEVNQPQHF
TRBV10-3	.	TRBJ2-7	.	TGTGCCATCAGTGAGGCCGGGACTGGCTCCTACGAGCAGTACTTC	CAISEAGTGSYEQYF
TRBV19	.	TRBJ1-1	TRBD1	TGTGCCAGTAGTATACCCCGGACAGGGGGTATGAACACTGAAGCTTTCTTT	CASSIPRTGGMNTEAFF
TRBV28	.	TRBJ1-2	TRBD1	TGTGCCAGCAGGTTTAGGACAGGGGCTAACTATGGCTACACCTTC	CASRFRTGANYGYTF
TRBV7-6	.	TRBJ2-7	TRBD1	TGTGCCAGCAGCTTAGGACCAGGGACAGGGGGCTCCTACGAGCAGTACTTC	CASSLGPGTGGSYEQYF
TRBV11-2	few	TRBJ2-1	.	TGTGCCAGCAGCTTAGGCGGGCCGTTCTTC	CASSLGGPFF
TRBV30	once	TRBJ1-3	.	TGTGCCTGGATCGTCCGGGACATAAACACCATATATTTT	CAWIVRDINTIYF
TRBV19	.	TRBJ2-7	.	TGTGCCAGTGGGGGGACCGGGGCCCCGTACGAGCAGTACTTC	CASGGTGAPYEQYF
TRBV28	.	TRBJ2-7	TRBD2	TGTGCCAGCAGGAGGGGCCTAGCGGGAACCACCTACGAGCAGTACTTC	CASRRGLAGTTYEQYF
TRBV15	.	TRBJ2-7	.	TGTGCCACCAGCAGAGATCAGGAGGGGCGCGGGCAGTACTTC	CATSRDQEGRGQYF
TRBV9	.	TRBJ1-4	.	TGTGCCAGCAGCGCCACAGGAGACCCGGGTGAAAAACTGTTTTTT	CASSATGDPGEKLFF
TRBV27	once	TRBJ2-3	.	TGTGCCAGCAGTTTGGGAGACACAGATACGCAGTATTTT	CASSLGDTDTQYF
TRBV27	once	TRBJ1-1	.	TGTGCCACCTCTATAAACCGTTACACTGAAGCTTTCTTT	CATSINRYTEAFF
TRBV18	.	TRBJ1-5	.	TGTGCCAGCTCACCTAACGGAGGACAGAGCAATCAGCCCCAGCATTTT	CASSPNGGQSNQPQHF
TRBV27	.	TRBJ2-5	.	TGTGCCAGCGCCCCTGGGTCGGGGGAGACCCAGTACTTC	CASAPGSGETQYF
TRBV18	few	TRBJ2-7	TRBD1	TGTGCCAGCTCTCCGCCCACAGGGGAGAGCTCCTACGAGCAGTACTTC	CASSPPTGESSYEQYF
TRBV29-1	.	TRBJ2-7	.	TGCAGCGTTGGGGGCGGGACCACCTACGAGCAGTACTTC	CSVGGGTTYEQYF
TRBV11-2	.	TRBJ2-5	TRBD2	TGTGCCAGCAGCTTACGTGGTTTGGCGGGAGGAGAGACCCAGTACTTC	CASSLRGLAGGETQYF
TRBV4-3	.	TRBJ2-3	.	TGCGCCAGCAGCCAAGATCTGGCGGGGGCGGGGGATACGCAGTATTTT	CASSQDLAGAGDTQYF
TRBV30	.	TRBJ2-1	.	TGTGCCTGGAGTGGTATAGGGAGCTCCTACAATGAGCAGTTCTTC	CAWSGIGSSYNEQFF
TRBV29-1	.	TRBJ2-1	.	TGCAGCGTTGAAGTGCGGGAATCCTACAATGAGCAGTTCTTC	CSVEVRESYNEQFF
TRBV6-1	.	TRBJ2-5	TRBD2	TGTGCCAGCAGTGTTCTAGCGGGGGTAGAGACCCAGTACTTC	CASSVLAGVETQYF
TRBV30	.	TRBJ1-5	TRBD1	TGTGCCTGGGGTCCACCTGGACAGGCTTGGGGGCCCCAGCATTTT	CAWGPPGQAWGPQHF
TRBV7-9	.	TRBJ2-5	.	TGTGCCAGCAGCTTGGGCACGGAGACCCAGTACTTC	CASSLGTETQYF
TRBV28	.	TRBJ2-5	TRBD1	TGTGCCAGCAGTCTCCGGACAGGGAGACAGGGGGAGGCCCAGTACTTC	CASSLRTGRQGEAQYF
TRBV5-6	.	TRBJ2-3	TRBD2	TGTGCCAGCAGCATCCAGACTAGCGGGGACCTACTCAGCACAGATACGCAGTATTTT	CASSIQTSGDLLSTDTQYF
TRBV11-2	.	TRBJ2-7	.	TGTGCCAGCAGCTTAGGGGAGGCCGCCTACGAGCAGTACTTC	CASSLGEAAYEQYF